This T cell receptor (beta chain) was sequenced for a study of blood T cell repertoires in COVID-19. Across the study: Collection of acute and convalescent COVID-19 samples took place in the United States, Italy and Spain.

Germline CDR1 SGHTA, CDR2 FQGNSA. The CDR3 covers 12 residues. V was clipped by 3 bases and J by 11 bases, with 13 bases between them. Methods used by the authors: Estimates of nucleated cell counts were drawn from the amplification of reference gene primers. Assay: immunoSEQ multiplex PCR; the TCRdb copy retains only in-frame clones and omits some. Clone size and the V and J calls come from that table; the DNA yielded D and trimming. The sample gives around 150,000 clones, over 80% of which show up once; around 6.2% is in the top ten. Clinical history reported by participants formed the basis on which cohorts were assigned. Cohort 3 recovery required two negative PCRs, clearance, or symptom resolution.

This rearrangement joins TRBV7-2 to TRBJ1-1, with TRBD1 as a possible D gene (6 bases). What was sequenced was PBMCs or T cells enriched from blood (not recorded which). The sequence was collected from a woman in her 40s who had recovered from COVID-19. The DNA for the CDR3 is TGTGCCAGCAGCTTCGGGGAGGGGGACGCTTTCTTT. Amino acids: CASSFGEGDAFF.